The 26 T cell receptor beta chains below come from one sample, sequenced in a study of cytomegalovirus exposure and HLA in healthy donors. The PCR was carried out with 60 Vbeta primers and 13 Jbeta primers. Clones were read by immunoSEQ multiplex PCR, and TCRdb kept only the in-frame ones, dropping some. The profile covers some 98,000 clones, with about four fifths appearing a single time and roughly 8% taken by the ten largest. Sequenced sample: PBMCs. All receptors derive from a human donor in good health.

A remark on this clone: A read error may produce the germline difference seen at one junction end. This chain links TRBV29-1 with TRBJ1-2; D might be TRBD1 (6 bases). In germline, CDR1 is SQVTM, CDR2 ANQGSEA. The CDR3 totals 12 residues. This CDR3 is CSVDPQGGGYPF. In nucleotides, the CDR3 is TGCAGCGTGGACCCTCAGGGCGGGGGCTACCCCTTC.

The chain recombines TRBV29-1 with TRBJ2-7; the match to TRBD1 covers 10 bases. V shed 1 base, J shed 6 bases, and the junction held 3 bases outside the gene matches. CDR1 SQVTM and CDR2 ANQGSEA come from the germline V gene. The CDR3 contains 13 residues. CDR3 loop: CSVEGQGACEQYF. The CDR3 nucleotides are TGCAGCGTTGAAGGACAGGGGGCTTGCGAGCAGTACTTC.

The chain's CDR3 is CASKVQGSTEAFF. CDR3 bases: TGCGCCAGCAAAGTACAGGGTAGCACTGAAGCTTTCTTT. V and J are TRBV5-1 and TRBJ1-1, with D perhaps TRBD1 (6 bases). CDR1 and CDR2 (germline): SGHRS, YFSETQ. This CDR3 is built from 13 residues. Trimming stripped 6 bases from V and 4 bases from J, with 13 bases between.

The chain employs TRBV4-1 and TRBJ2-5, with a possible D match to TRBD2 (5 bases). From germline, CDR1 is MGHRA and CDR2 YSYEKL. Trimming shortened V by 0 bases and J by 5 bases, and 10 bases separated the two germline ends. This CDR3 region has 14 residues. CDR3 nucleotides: TGCGCCAGCAGCCAAGAAGAGGGAGACGAGACCCAGTACTTC. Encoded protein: CASSQEEGDETQYF.

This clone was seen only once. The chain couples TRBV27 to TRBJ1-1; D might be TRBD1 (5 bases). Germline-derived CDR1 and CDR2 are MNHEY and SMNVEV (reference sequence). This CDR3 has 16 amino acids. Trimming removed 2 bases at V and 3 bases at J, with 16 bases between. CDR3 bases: TGTGCCAGCAGTTTAATTGGGTTTGGGGGGTACACTGAAGCTTTCTTT. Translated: CASSLIGFGGYTEAFF.

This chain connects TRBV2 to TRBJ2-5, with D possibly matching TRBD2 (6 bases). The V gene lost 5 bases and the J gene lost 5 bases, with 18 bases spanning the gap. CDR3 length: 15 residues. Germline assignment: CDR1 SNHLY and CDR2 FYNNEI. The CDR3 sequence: CASSLWLPSGETQYF. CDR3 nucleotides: TGTGCCAGCAGTCTTTGGCTCCCGAGCGGGGAGACCCAGTACTTC.

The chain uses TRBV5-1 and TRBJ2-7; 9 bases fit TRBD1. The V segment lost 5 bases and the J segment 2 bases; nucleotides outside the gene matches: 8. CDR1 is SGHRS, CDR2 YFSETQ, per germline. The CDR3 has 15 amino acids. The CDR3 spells CASSLKGQGTYEQYF. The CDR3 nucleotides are TGCGCCAGCAGTCTTAAGGGACAGGGAACCTACGAGCAGTACTTC.

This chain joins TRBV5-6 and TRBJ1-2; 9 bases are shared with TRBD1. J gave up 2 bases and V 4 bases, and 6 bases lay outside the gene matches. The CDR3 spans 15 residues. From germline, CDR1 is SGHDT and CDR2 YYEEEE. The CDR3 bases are TGTGCCAGCAGCCTACGGGACAGGGCAAACTATGGCTACACCTTC. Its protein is CASSLRDRANYGYTF.

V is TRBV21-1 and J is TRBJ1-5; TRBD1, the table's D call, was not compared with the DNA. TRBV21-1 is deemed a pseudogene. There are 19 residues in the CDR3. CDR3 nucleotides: TGTGCCAGCAGCAAAGCCGTGACAGGGATCCCCAGGGGCAATCAGCCCCAGCATTTT. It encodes CASSKAVTGIPRGNQPQHF.

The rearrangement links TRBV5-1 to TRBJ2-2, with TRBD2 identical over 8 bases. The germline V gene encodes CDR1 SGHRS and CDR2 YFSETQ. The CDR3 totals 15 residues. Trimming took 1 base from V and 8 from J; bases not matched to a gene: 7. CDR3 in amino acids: CASSLRRGGTGELFF. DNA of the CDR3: TGCGCCAGCAGCTTGAGACGGGGGGGGACTGGGGAGCTGTTTTTT. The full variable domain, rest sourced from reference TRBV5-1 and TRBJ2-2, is KAGVTQTPRYLIKTRGQQVTLSCSPISGHRSVSWYQQTPGQGLQFLFEYFSETQRNKGNFPGRFSGRQFSNSRSEMNVSTLELGDSALYLCASSLRRGGTGELFFGEGSRLTVL.

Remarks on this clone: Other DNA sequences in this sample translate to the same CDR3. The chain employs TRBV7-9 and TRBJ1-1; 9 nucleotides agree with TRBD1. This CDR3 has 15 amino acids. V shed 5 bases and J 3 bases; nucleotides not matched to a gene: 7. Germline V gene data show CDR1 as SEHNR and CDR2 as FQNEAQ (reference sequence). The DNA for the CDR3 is TGTGCCAGCAGCCCCGGGACAGGGAGGGACACTGAAGCTTTCTTT. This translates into CASSPGTGRDTEAFF.

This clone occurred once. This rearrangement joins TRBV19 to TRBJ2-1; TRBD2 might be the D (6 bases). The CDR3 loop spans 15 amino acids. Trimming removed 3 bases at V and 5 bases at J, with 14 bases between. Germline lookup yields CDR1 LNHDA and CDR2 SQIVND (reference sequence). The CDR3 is CASSIVSRGHNEQFF. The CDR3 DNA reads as TGTGCCAGTAGTATCGTATCGCGGGGTCACAATGAGCAGTTCTTC.

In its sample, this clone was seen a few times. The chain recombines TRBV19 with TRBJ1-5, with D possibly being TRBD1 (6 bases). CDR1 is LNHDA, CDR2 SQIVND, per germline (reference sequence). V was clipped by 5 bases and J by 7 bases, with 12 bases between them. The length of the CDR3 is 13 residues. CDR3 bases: TGTGCCAGTAGTGAACAGGGCGACCAGCCCCAGCATTTT. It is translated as CASSEQGDQPQHF.

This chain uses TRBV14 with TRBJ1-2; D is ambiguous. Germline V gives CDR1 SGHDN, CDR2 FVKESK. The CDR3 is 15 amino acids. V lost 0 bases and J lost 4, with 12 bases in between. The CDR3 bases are TGTGCCAGCAGCCAAGATGGACGGGAGTTCTATGGCTACACCTTC. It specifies CASSQDGREFYGYTF.

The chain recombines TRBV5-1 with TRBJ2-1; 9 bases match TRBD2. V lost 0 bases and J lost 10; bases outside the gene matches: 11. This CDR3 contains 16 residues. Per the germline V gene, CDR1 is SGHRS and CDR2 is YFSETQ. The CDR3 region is CASSLASSGVYSEQFF. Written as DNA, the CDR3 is TGCGCCAGCAGCTTGGCCTCTAGCGGGGTCTACAGCGAGCAGTTCTTC.

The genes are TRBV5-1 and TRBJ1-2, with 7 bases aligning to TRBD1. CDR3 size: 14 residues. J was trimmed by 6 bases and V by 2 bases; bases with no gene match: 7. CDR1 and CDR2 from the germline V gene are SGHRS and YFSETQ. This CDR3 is CASSFQGEWDGYTF. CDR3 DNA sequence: TGCGCCAGCAGCTTCCAGGGGGAGTGGGATGGCTACACCTTC.

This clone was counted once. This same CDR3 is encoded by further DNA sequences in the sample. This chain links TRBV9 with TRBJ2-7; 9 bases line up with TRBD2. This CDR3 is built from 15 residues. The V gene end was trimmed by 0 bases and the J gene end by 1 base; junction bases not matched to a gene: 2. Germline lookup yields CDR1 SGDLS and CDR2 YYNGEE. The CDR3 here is CASSVAAGGSYEQYF. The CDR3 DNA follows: TGTGCCAGCAGCGTAGCTGCGGGGGGGTCCTACGAGCAGTACTTC.

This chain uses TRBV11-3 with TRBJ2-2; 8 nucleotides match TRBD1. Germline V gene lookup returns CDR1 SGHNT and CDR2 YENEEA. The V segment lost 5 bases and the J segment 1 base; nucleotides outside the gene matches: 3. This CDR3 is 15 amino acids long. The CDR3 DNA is TGTGCCAGCAGCCCGGGACAGGAGAACACCGGGGAGCTGTTTTTT. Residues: CASSPGQENTGELFF.

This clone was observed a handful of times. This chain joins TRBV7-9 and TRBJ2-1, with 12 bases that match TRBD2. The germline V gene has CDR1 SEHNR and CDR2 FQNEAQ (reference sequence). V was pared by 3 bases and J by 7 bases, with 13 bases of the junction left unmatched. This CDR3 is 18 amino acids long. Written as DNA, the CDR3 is TGTGCCAGCAGCTTGCCGCGCCGACTAGCGGGAGTACGTAATGAGCAGTTCTTC. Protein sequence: CASSLPRRLAGVRNEQFF. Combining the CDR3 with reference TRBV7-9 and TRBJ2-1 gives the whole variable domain DTGVSQNPRHKITKRGQNVTFRCDPISEHNRLYWYRQTLGQGPEFLTYFQNEAQLEKSRLLSDRFSAERPKGSFSTLEIQRTEQGDSAMYLCASSLPRRLAGVRNEQFFGPGTRLTVL.

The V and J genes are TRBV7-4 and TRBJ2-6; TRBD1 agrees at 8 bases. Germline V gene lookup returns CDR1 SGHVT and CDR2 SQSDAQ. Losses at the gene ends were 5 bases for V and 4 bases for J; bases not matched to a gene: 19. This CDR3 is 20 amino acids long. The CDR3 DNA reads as TGTGCCAGCAGCCCTGCCCCCTCGACAGGGGTGCTTGCCGGGGCCAACGTCCTGACTTTC. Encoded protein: CASSPAPSTGVLAGANVLTF.

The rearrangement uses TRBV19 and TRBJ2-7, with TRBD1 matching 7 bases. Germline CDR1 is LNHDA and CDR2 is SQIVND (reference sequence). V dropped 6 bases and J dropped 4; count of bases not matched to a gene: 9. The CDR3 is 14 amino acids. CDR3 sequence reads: CASRARQGVYEQYF. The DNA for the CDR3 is TGTGCCAGTAGAGCCCGGCAGGGGGTATACGAGCAGTACTTC.

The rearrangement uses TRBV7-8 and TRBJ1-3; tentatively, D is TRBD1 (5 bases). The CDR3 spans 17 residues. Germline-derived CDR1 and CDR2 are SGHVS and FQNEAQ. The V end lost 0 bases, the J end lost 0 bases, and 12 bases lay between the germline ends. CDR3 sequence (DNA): TGTGCCAGCAGCTTAGCTTTGCGGGGGGGCTCTGGAAACACCATATATTTT. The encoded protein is CASSLALRGGSGNTIYF.

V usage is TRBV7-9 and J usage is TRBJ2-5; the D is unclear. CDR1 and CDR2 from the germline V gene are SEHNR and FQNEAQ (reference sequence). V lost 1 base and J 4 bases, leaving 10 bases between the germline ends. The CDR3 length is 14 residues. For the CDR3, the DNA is TGTGCCAGCAGCTTAGATCTACTGTCAGAGACCCAGTACTTC. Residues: CASSLDLLSETQYF. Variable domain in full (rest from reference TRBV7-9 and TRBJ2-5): DTGVSQNPRHKITKRGQNVTFRCDPISEHNRLYWYRQTLGQGPEFLTYFQNEAQLEKSRLLSDRFSAERPKGSFSTLEIQRTEQGDSAMYLCASSLDLLSETQYFGPGTRLLVL.

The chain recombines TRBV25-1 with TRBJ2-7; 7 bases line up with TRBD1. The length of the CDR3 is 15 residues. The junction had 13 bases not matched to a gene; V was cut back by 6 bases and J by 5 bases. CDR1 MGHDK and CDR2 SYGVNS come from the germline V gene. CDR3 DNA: TGTGCCAGCAGGGAGACAGGGCTGAAGTTGGACGAGCAGTACTTC. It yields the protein CASRETGLKLDEQYF.

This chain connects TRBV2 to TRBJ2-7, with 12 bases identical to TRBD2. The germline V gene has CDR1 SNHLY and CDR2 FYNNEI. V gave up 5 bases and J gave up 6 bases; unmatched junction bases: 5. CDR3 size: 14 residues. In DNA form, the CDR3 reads TGTGCCAGCAGTCTGACTAGCGGGAGCACCGAGCAGTACTTC. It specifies CASSLTSGSTEQYF.

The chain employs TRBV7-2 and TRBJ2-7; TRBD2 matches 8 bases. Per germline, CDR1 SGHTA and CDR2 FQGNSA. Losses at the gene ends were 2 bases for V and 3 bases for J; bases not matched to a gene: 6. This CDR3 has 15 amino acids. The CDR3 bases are TGTGCCAGCAGCTTATCTCCGGGAGGGAACTACGAGCAGTACTTC. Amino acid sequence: CASSLSPGGNYEQYF. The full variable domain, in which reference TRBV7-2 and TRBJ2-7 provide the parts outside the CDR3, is GAGVSQSPSNKVTEKGKDVELRCDPISGHTALYWYRQSLGQGLEFLIYFQGNSAPDKSGLPSDRFSAERTGGSVSTLTIQRTQQEDSAVYLCASSLSPGGNYEQYFGPGTRLTVT.